This entry features one TCR beta chain sequence. Study members were between about 18 and 95 years old and lived in fewer than 30 US regions. Recovery among Cohort 3 donors was established by two negative PCRs, clearance, or symptom resolution. This sample stems from a study of blood T cell repertoires in COVID-19. The wider study: Specimens from acute and convalescent COVID-19 originated in the United States, Italy and Spain.

In the original processing: Amplification of reference gene primers provided the estimated nucleated cell counts. The repertoire was sequenced with immunoSEQ multiplex PCR; TCRdb's copy has only in-frame clones and lacks some. V and J calls and clone size come straight from that table; D and trimming were deduced from the DNA. Here the sample spans about half a million clones, approximately 90% being singletons. The germline gives CDR1 SGHAT, CDR2 FQNNGV. Trimming removed 10 bases from V and 2 bases from J; junction bases left unmatched: 15. The length of the CDR3 is 17 residues. The receptor's source is a woman aged 60-75 years who had recovered from COVID-19. Sequencing was carried out using PBMCs or T cells enriched from blood (not recorded which). V and J are TRBV11-2 and TRBJ2-2; 8 bases fit TRBD2. CDR3 protein: CATSPAAGGLNTGELFF. The DNA for the CDR3 is TGTGCCACCTCCCCCGCTGCGGGGGGCCTTAACACCGGGGAGCTGTTTTTT.